The rows below give T cell receptor beta chains drawn from one sample of a study of shared clonotypes between healthy human individuals. Repertoires were generated with immunoSEQ multiplex PCR, while TCRdb's copy carries only in-frame clones and drops some. This table has over a million clones, over 95% appearing once. The sequenced material came from naive CD4+ T cells sorted from blood. Receptors originate from a man aged 30 to 45 in good health. The CDR3 runs from the conserved cysteine through the conserved F or W. The D gene is left open where the match is weak. Clone size is given for some rows only: seen once, a few or many times, or a class if the clone is expanded.

>TRBJ2-1|once|TRBV27|-
CASSPKLLSSIILGQTSYNEQFF
TGTGCCAGCAGTCCGAAACTCCTCTCTTCGATAATCTTAGGACAGACCTCCTACAATGAGCAGTTCTTC
>TRBJ2-2|-|TRBV5-1|TRBD1
CASSRQGLQNTGELFF
TGCGCCAGCAGCCGACAGGGGCTGCAGAACACCGGGGAGCTGTTTTTT
>TRBJ2-1|-|TRBV7-2|-
CASSRGLGINNEQFF
TGTGCCAGCAGCAGGGGACTGGGGATTAACAATGAGCAGTTCTTC
>TRBJ1-2|-|TRBV6-6|-
CASRIGSANGYTF
TGTGCCAGCAGGATAGGGTCCGCAAATGGCTACACCTTC
>TRBJ1-1|-|TRBV9|-
CASRGPGEGTEAFF
TGTGCCAGCAGGGGCCCGGGGGAGGGCACTGAAGCTTTCTTT
>TRBJ2-3|-|TRBV2|TRBD2
CASSEVGLAGVTDTQYF
TGTGCCAGCAGTGAAGTAGGACTAGCGGGTGTCACAGATACGCAGTATTTT
>TRBJ2-3|-|TRBV7-8|TRBD2
CASSQKLAGVPDTQYF
TGTGCCAGCAGCCAAAAACTAGCGGGGGTCCCAGATACGCAGTATTTT
>TRBJ1-4|once|TRBV6-5|-
CASSYALAAEKLFF
TGTGCCAGCAGTTACGCGCTCGCGGCGGAAAAACTGTTTTTT
>TRBJ1-1|-|TRBV29-1|-
CSVKTAEAFF
TGCAGCGTTAAAACTGCTGAAGCTTTCTTT
>TRBJ1-2|-|TRBV25-1|TRBD1
CASSDVRGQYGYTF
TGTGCCAGCAGTGATGTCAGGGGGCAATATGGCTACACCTTC
>TRBJ2-1|-|TRBV9|TRBD2
CASSAGLAGEHNEQFF
TGTGCCAGCAGCGCGGGACTAGCGGGAGAACACAATGAGCAGTTCTTC
>TRBJ2-3|-|TRBV6-4|TRBD2
CASSPLAGESTDTQYF
TGTGCCAGCAGCCCCCTGGCGGGAGAATCTACAGATACGCAGTATTTT
>TRBJ1-2|few|TRBV25-1|-
CASSVAGGYTF
TGTGCCAGCAGTGTCGCAGGCGGCTACACCTTC
>TRBJ2-5|-|TRBV11-2|TRBD2
CASSLGLAGEGETQYF
TGTGCCAGCAGCTTAGGACTAGCGGGAGAGGGAGAGACCCAGTACTTC
>TRBJ1-2|few|TRBV10-3|-
CAISSPDRNYGYTF
TGTGCCATCAGTTCCCCTGACAGGAACTATGGCTACACCTTC
>TRBJ2-1|-|TRBV14|TRBD1
CASSIGTGGFMDEQFF
TGTGCCTCCAGCATCGGGACAGGGGGCTTTATGGACGAGCAGTTCTTC
>TRBJ2-3|-|TRBV10-3|-
CAISAPKGKGDTQYF
TGTGCCATCAGTGCCCCTAAGGGAAAGGGAGATACGCAGTATTTT
>TRBJ2-7|-|TRBV28|TRBD2
CASTPWGGEQYF
TGTGCCAGCACCCCGTGGGGGGGGGAGCAGTACTTC
>TRBJ1-5|-|TRBV28|TRBD1
CASSSRNRGFQPQHF
TGTGCCAGCAGTTCCCGGAACAGGGGGTTTCAGCCCCAGCATTTT
>TRBJ2-3|-|TRBV5-5|-
CASSLGGIRTDTQYF
TGTGCCAGCAGCTTGGGAGGGATCCGTACAGATACGCAGTATTTT
>TRBJ2-1|-|TRBV5-5|TRBD2
CASSRGGYNEQFF
TGTGCCAGCAGCCGCGGGGGATACAATGAGCAGTTCTTC
>TRBJ2-2|-|TRBV29-1|TRBD2
CSVQKGGQATGELFF
TGCAGCGTTCAAAAGGGAGGGCAGGCCACCGGGGAGCTGTTTTTT
>TRBJ1-4|-|TRBV4-1|-
CASSQDWAAGNGLFF
TGCGCCAGCAGCCAAGACTGGGCGGCTGGAAACGGACTGTTTTTT
>TRBJ2-3|-|TRBV11-2|TRBD2
CASSPFLGLAGVADTQYF
TGTGCCAGCAGCCCGTTTCTAGGACTAGCGGGAGTTGCAGATACGCAGTATTTT
>TRBJ2-7|-|TRBV19|TRBD1
CASSIRQGVYEQYF
TGTGCCAGTAGTATACGACAGGGGGTCTACGAGCAGTACTTC
>TRBJ1-1|-|TRBV19|-
CASSISPPDTEAFF
TGTGCCAGTAGTATAAGCCCGCCGGACACTGAAGCTTTCTTT
>TRBJ2-3|-|TRBV13|TRBD2
CASGTSGSTDTQYF
TGTGCCAGTGGGACTAGCGGAAGCACAGATACGCAGTATTTT
>TRBJ2-1|-|TRBV19|TRBD1
CASHRGSSYNEQFF
TGTGCCAGCCACAGGGGAAGCTCCTACAATGAGCAGTTCTTC
>TRBJ1-2|-|TRBV5-5|TRBD1
CASSHYGTVPATTGYTF
TGTGCCAGCAGCCACTATGGGACAGTCCCGGCGACGACCGGCTACACCTTC
>TRBJ1-4|-|TRBV2|TRBD1
CASSEEGTANEKLFF
TGTGCCAGCAGTGAAGAAGGGACAGCTAATGAAAAACTGTTTTTT
>TRBJ1-4|few|TRBV7-8|TRBD1
CASSPGQGITNEKLFF
TGTGCCAGCAGCCCGGGACAGGGGATAACTAATGAAAAACTGTTTTTT
>TRBJ1-4|-|TRBV5-5|TRBD1
CASSSLTTGGTNEKLFF
TGTGCCAGCAGCTCGCTTACTACAGGGGGAACTAATGAAAAACTGTTTTTT
>TRBJ1-5|-|TRBV7-9|TRBD1
CASSLGQGDQPQHF
TGTGCCAGCAGTCTTGGGCAGGGGGATCAGCCCCAGCATTTT
>TRBJ1-2|-|TRBV11-2|-
CASSFLTGGWGGYTF
TGTGCCAGCAGCTTCCTGACGGGAGGGTGGGGTGGCTACACCTTC
>TRBJ2-7|-|TRBV5-4|-
CASSLRGDSWGEQYF
TGTGCCAGCAGCTTGCGAGGGGACTCCTGGGGCGAGCAGTACTTC
>TRBJ2-7|-|TRBV5-6|-
CASSLPRGMGSSYEQYF
TGTGCCAGCAGCTTACCCCGGGGGATGGGGAGCTCCTACGAGCAGTACTTC
>TRBJ1-5|-|TRBV27|-
CASSLTGQGLGQPQHF
TGTGCCAGCAGTTTAACCGGCCAGGGCTTAGGGCAGCCCCAGCATTTT
>TRBJ2-3|-|TRBV5-1|TRBD2
CASSYLLAGVSDTQYF
TGCGCCAGCAGCTACCTCCTAGCGGGAGTCTCAGATACGCAGTATTTT
>TRBJ1-2|-|TRBV5-1|TRBD1
CASNPTGRDGYTF
TGCGCCAGCAACCCGACAGGGAGGGATGGCTACACCTTC
>TRBJ1-5|-|TRBV21-1|-
CASTGGEDRGPDQPQHF
TGTGCCAGCACGGGAGGAGAGGACAGGGGACCCGATCAGCCCCAGCATTTT
>TRBJ2-5|-|TRBV2|-
CASSLDQETQYF
TGTGCCAGCAGCCTAGATCAAGAGACCCAGTACTTC
>TRBJ2-3|-|TRBV7-3|-
CASSSQTAGLLTDTQYF
TGTGCCAGCAGCTCTCAGACCGCGGGACTCCTGACAGATACGCAGTATTTT
>TRBJ2-7|-|TRBV7-9|-
CASSLGGGLRSYEQYF
TGTGCCAGCAGCTTAGGAGGCGGGTTGAGGTCCTACGAGCAGTACTTC
>TRBJ2-7|-|TRBV5-1|-
CASSLGQSSEQYF
TGCGCCAGCAGCTTGGGACAGTCCTCCGAGCAGTACTTC
>TRBJ2-3|-|TRBV9|TRBD2
CASNSAGTPHTQYF
TGTGCCAGCAACTCAGCGGGAACACCACATACGCAGTATTTT